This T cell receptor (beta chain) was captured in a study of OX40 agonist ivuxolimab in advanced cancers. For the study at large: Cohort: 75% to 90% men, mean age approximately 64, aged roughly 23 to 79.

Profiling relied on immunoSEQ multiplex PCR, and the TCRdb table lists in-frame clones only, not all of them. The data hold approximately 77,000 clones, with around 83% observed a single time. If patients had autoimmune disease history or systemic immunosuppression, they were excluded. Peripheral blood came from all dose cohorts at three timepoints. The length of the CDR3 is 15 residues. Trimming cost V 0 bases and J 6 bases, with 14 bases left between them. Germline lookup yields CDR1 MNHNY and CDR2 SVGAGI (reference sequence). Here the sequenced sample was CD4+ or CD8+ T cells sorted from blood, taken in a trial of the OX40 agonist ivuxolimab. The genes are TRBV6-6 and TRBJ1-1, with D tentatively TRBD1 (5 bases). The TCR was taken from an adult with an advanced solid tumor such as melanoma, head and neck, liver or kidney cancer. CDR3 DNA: TGTGCCAGCAGTTACTCGAGAGACAGATGGGCTGAAGCTTTCTTT. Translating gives CASSYSRDRWAEAFF.